This T cell receptor beta chain appears in the sequencing data of a study of T-cell memory formation after mild COVID-19 (dated by TCRdb to 2020 to 2022). With respect to the entire study: TCR sequence clusters from the two donors were found to be largely donor specific. The cohort comprised two young, previously healthy adult volunteers, one female and one male. Longitudinal TCRalpha and TCRbeta repertoire sequencing tracked T-cell clones expanding and contracting after mild COVID-19 in two donors. Findings and caveats that apply to the study as a whole: Only two mild cases were covered by the study, and larger cohorts that include severe cases with pre-infection samples were considered necessary. From day 15 to 85, contracting clones showed balanced CD4/CD8 phenotypes, whereas a second wave of clones that expanded from day 15 to 37 leaned towards CD4+. Contracting CD4+ clones appeared mostly in the CM and EM memory subsets, whereas CD8+ clones were enriched in EMRA. Some responding clones were detected in pre-infection memory, which suggested that pre-existing cross-reactive memory T cells had joined the SARS-CoV-2 response. The second-wave clones that peaked on day 37 were not confirmed to be SARS-CoV-2 specific.

The run used an Illumina NovaSeq 6000. TCRalpha and TCRbeta cDNA libraries were built by 5'RACE with constant-segment primers, adding sample barcodes and unique molecular identifiers. RNA was extracted from every sample with Trizol reagent. Libraries were amplified in two PCR steps, with a second sample barcode and Illumina TruSeq adapters added in the second step. Sequencing of the libraries was done on an Illumina NovaSeq, producing 2 x 150 bp paired-end reads. The original pipeline was this. The reads were demultiplexed and collapsed into UMI-guided consensus sequences using migec v1.2.7. Using mixcr v2.1.11, UMI consensuses were aligned to TRA and TRB V and J templates and then assembled into clonotypes. A clonotype was counted as expanded or contracted only when both edgeR and NoisET called the clonotype significant, with the noise models trained on biological replicates. edgeR calls used a false discovery rate-adjusted p below 0.01 and a log2 fold-change threshold of 1. PCA with hierarchical clustering of max-normalized trajectories of the 1000 most abundant clonotypes was used as exploratory dynamics analysis. Each responding clone was given a CD4 or CD8 phenotype based on the CD4+ and CD8+ repertoires, which had been sequenced separately. TCRdb reran the public reads through fastp at Q25 and MiXCR, keeping productive beta chains. Every distinct CDR3 protein forms one entry, paired with its most common genes and DNA. What appears here as the V and J calls and clone size reflects TCRdb's work, not the paper's. The table for this sample lists about 150,000 distinct CDR3 sequences; 6% to 7% of them were counted only once. The ten largest clones take up approximately 2.2% of the sample.

This clonotype has a handful of counts. It has no known antigen specificity. Base-call qualities are not available, and no considerably larger clone is one nucleotide away. CDR1 and CDR2, per the germline V gene, are LGHNA and YNFKEQ. Measured from the cysteine to the phenylalanine, the CDR3 is 16 residues long. Here the CDR3 DNA is all that survives: 48 bases in frame from base 1. The germline V and J ends show losses of 0 bases and 9 bases respectively, and no gene match explains 11 bases of the junction. Ficoll-Paque density gradient centrifugation was the method used to isolate PBMCs. Input material: PBMCs or a T cell subset sorted from them (not recorded which). The chain uses TRBV4-2 and TRBJ2-1, with 7 bases matching TRBD2. The receptor comes from an adult woman who had mild COVID-19 (a few samples of this study predate the infection). The sample titles of this study are shuffled in the database, so cell type and time point are left out; the donor was told from shared clones. The base sequence is TGTGCCAGCAGCCAAGATGGAGGCGGGGGTTTGGGTGAGCAGTTCTTC. It is translated as CASSQDGGGGLGEQFF.